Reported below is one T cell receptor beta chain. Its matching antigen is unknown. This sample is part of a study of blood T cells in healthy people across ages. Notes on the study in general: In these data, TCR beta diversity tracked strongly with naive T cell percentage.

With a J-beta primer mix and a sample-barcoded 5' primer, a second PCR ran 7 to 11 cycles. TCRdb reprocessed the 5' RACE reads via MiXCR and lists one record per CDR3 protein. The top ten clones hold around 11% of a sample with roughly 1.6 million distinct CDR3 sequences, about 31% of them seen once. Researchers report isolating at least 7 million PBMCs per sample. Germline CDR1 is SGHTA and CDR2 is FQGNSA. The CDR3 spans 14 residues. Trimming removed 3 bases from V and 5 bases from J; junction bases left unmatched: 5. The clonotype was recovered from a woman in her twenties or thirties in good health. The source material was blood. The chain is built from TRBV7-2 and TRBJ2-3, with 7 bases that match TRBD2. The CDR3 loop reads CASSFEGRGDTQYF. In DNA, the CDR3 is TGTGCCAGCAGCTTTGAAGGGAGGGGAGATACGCAGTATTTT.